The source of this T cell receptor beta chain is a study of blood T cell repertoires in COVID-19. Study background: Whether acute or convalescent, the COVID-19 samples came from the United States, Italy and Spain.

The assay was immunoSEQ multiplex PCR, and TCRdb's table has in-frame clones only and misses some. The sample contains approximately 210,000 clones, 70% to 90% of which appear only once. The CDR3 runs 18 residues. Germline trimming cut 5 bases from V and 2 bases from J; bases unmatched to any gene: 12. Germline values: CDR1 MNHNY, CDR2 SVGAGI (reference sequence). The sequenced material came from PBMCs or T cells enriched from blood (not recorded which). The clonotype originates from a woman between 50 and 59 years old with acute COVID-19. The V and J genes are TRBV6-6 and TRBJ1-4, with TRBD1 identical over 9 bases. The chain's CDR3 is CASSPRTGDLGTNEKLFF. CDR3 DNA sequence: TGTGCCAGCAGTCCCCGGACAGGGGACCTGGGGACTAATGAAAAACTGTTTTTT.